This T cell receptor beta chain was found in a study of blood T cell repertoires in COVID-19. Patients in Seattle were enrolled during active infection, then followed longitudinally. CDR3 size: 16 residues. The germline V gene encodes CDR1 SGHVS and CDR2 FQNEAQ. Trimming took 5 bases from V and 2 from J; bases not matched to a gene: 10. Original processing methods: Amplifying reference gene primers gave estimates of nucleated cell counts. Sequencing used immunoSEQ multiplex PCR; TCRdb keeps in-frame clones, though not all of them. V, J and clone size are those of that table, while D and trimming were read from the DNA. The sample consists of hundreds of thousands of clones, roughly nine tenths of them appearing once.

The chain combines TRBV7-8 with TRBJ2-3; 7 bases fit TRBD2. The TCR originated in a man between 18 and 35 years old with COVID-19, enrolled during active disease. Material: peripheral blood. The CDR3: CASSLVSGTPTDTQYF. The CDR3 nucleotides read TGTGCCAGCAGCCTTGTCAGCGGGACCCCCACAGATACGCAGTATTTT.